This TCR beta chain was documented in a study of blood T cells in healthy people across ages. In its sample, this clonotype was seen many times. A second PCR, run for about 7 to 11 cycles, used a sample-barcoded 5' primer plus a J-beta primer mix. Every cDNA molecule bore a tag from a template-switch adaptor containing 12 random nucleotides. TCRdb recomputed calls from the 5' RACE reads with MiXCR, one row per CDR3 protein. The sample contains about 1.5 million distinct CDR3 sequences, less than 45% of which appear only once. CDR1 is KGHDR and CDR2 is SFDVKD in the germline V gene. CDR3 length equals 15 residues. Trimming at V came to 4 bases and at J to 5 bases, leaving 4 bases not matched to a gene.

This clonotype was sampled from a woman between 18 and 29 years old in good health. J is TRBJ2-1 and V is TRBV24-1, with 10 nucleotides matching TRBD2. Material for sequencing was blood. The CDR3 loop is CATSDATSGNNEQFF. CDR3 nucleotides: TGTGCCACCAGTGACGCTACTAGCGGGAACAATGAGCAGTTCTTC.